The entry below gives a single T cell receptor beta chain sequence along with its context. The data are from a study of blood T cell repertoires in COVID-19. Study in general: In each case, the material was cDNA or gDNA derived from T cells, B-cell-depleted T cells, or PBMCs.

Clones were sequenced by immunoSEQ multiplex PCR, and TCRdb holds only the in-frame ones, with some missing. The table shows about 170,000 clones, with roughly 86% occurring only once. Germline trimming cut 2 bases from V and 8 bases from J; bases unmatched to any gene: 3. Germline V gene lookup returns CDR1 SGHNT and CDR2 YYREEE (reference sequence). There are 13 residues in the CDR3. The chain couples TRBV5-4 to TRBJ1-2, with TRBD1 matching over 10 bases. Sequencing was carried out using peripheral blood. This clonotype originated in a man in his forties who had recovered from COVID-19. CDR3 residues: CASSLGTGVGYTF. The CDR3 coding sequence is TGTGCCAGCAGCTTAGGGACAGGGGTCGGCTACACCTTC.